This T cell receptor (beta chain) derives from a study of shared clonotypes between healthy human individuals. At the level of the study: Donors consisted of a couple of women and three men between 18 and 49.

Study results and caveats: Inspection by rarefaction showed sorted-subset sequencing to be incomplete despite large depth.

Germline loops: CDR1 SGHAT, CDR2 FQNNGV. This CDR3 region has 14 residues. Trimming stripped 1 base from V and 5 bases from J, with 9 bases between. Some clones are missing from TCRdb's copy, which holds only in-frame ones; the method was immunoSEQ multiplex PCR. The sample lists millions of clones, around nine tenths occurring once. A word on this clone: The antigen remains undetermined.

Sequenced material: naive CD4+ T cells sorted from blood. The subset denotes: CD45RA+ positively selected. This TCR came from a man aged 18 to 29 in good health. The chain uses TRBV11-2 and TRBJ2-1; D may be TRBD1 (6 bases). The CDR3 here is CASSLGGQNNEQFF. The DNA of the CDR3 is TGTGCCAGCAGCTTAGGCGGACAGAACAATGAGCAGTTCTTC. Supplemented by reference TRBV11-2 and TRBJ2-1, the full variable domain reads EAGVAQSPRYKIIEKRQSVAFWCNPISGHATLYWYQQILGQGPKLLIQFQNNGVVDDSQLPKDRFSAERLKGVDSTLKIQPAKLEDSAVYLCASSLGGQNNEQFFGPGTRLTVL.